This entry is about one T cell receptor (beta chain). Its antigen is currently unknown. This entry comes from a study of beta chain features in type 1 diabetes. Study-wide results and caveats: Unsettled here was the matter of whether HLA type influences TCRB rearrangement. A moderate, significant TCRB CDR3 shortening appeared in type 1 diabetes across four CD4+ subsets. VDJ junctions sequenced from type 1 diabetes patients showed fewer insertions and more deletions.

All of the isolated RNA was reverse transcribed, so expressed TCRB transcripts were sequenced. Measured with immunoSEQ multiplex PCR; TCRdb has only the in-frame clones, and not every one. This table has under 400,000 clones, less than 20% appearing once. The CDR3 extends over 15 amino acids. The V end lost 3 bases, the J end lost 4 bases, and 13 bases lay between the germline ends. CDR1 KGHSH and CDR2 LQKENI come from the germline V gene. Only one heparinised blood draw was taken per donor, and its volume averaged roughly 0.12 L. This clonotype was sampled from a woman in her late teens or twenties in good health. Input material: naive CD4+ T cells from blood. The chain recombines TRBV18 with TRBJ2-1; D uncertain. Here the CDR3 reads CASSPSLEQYNEQFF. The CDR3 nucleotides are TGTGCCAGCTCACCCTCGCTGGAACAGTACAATGAGCAGTTCTTC.